A selection of T cell receptor beta chains follows, all from one sample in a study of T cells in Graves' hyperthyroidism and ophthalmopathy. TCRdb re-called the multiplex PCR reads through MiXCR, storing one row per CDR3 protein. The repertoire includes a few hundred thousand distinct CDR3 sequences, 35% to 55% of them detected once, and around 7.7% sits in the top ten. The sequenced sample was peripheral blood or thyroid tissue (not recorded which). Receptors originate from a woman younger than 35 with Graves' hyperthyroidism. Both conserved end residues are part of each CDR3. The D gene is left open where the match is weak. Not every row has a clone size; where given, it reads once, few, many or a size class.

j_call: TRBJ2-7; v_call: TRBV11-2; d_call: .; clone_size: many; cdr3_aa: CAIGLGGAYEQYF; cdr3_nt: TGTGCCATTGGACTCGGGGGCGCCTACGAGCAGTACTTC
j_call: TRBJ2-2; v_call: TRBV9; d_call: TRBD2; clone_size: many; cdr3_aa: CASSVRGGSTNTGELFF; cdr3_nt: TGTGCCAGCAGCGTAAGAGGCGGGAGCACGAACACCGGGGAGCTGTTTTTT
j_call: TRBJ2-7; v_call: TRBV7-3; d_call: TRBD2; clone_size: .; cdr3_aa: CASSLSGGSGGEQYF; cdr3_nt: TGTGCCAGCAGCTTAAGCGGCGGGTCCGGGGGGGAGCAGTACTTC
j_call: TRBJ1-4; v_call: TRBV6-1; d_call: .; clone_size: .; cdr3_aa: CASSDRETEKLFF; cdr3_nt: TGTGCCAGCAGTGACAGAGAGACCGAAAAACTGTTTTTT
j_call: TRBJ2-5; v_call: TRBV6-1; d_call: .; clone_size: many; cdr3_aa: CASSDRGGETQYF; cdr3_nt: TGTGCCAGCAGTGACCGGGGTGGAGAGACCCAGTACTTC
j_call: TRBJ2-7; v_call: TRBV19; d_call: .; clone_size: .; cdr3_aa: CASSSAGNTYEQYF; cdr3_nt: TGTGCCAGTAGTTCGGCAGGGAATACCTACGAGCAGTACTTC
j_call: TRBJ2-2; v_call: TRBV19; d_call: .; clone_size: many; cdr3_aa: CASKDEVNTGELFF; cdr3_nt: TGTGCCAGTAAAGACGAAGTTAACACCGGGGAGCTGTTTTTT
j_call: TRBJ2-7; v_call: TRBV15; d_call: TRBD1; clone_size: .; cdr3_aa: CATSIGQGPYEQYF; cdr3_nt: TGTGCCACCAGCATCGGACAGGGGCCCTACGAGCAGTACTTC
j_call: TRBJ1-5; v_call: TRBV7-3; d_call: .; clone_size: .; cdr3_aa: CASSLRGLSNQPQHF; cdr3_nt: TGTGCCAGCAGCTTACGAGGGCTCAGCAATCAGCCCCAGCATTTT
j_call: TRBJ2-7; v_call: TRBV7-2; d_call: TRBD2; clone_size: many; cdr3_aa: CASSLVSSGASYEQYF; cdr3_nt: TGTGCCAGCAGCTTAGTTTCTAGCGGGGCATCCTACGAGCAGTACTTC
j_call: TRBJ2-2; v_call: TRBV2; d_call: .; clone_size: .; cdr3_aa: CASSEDLGNTGELFF; cdr3_nt: TGTGCCAGCAGTGAAGATCTGGGGAACACCGGGGAGCTGTTTTTT
j_call: TRBJ2-7; v_call: TRBV6-1; d_call: .; clone_size: many; cdr3_aa: CASSETQGIFYEQYF; cdr3_nt: TGTGCCAGCAGTGAAACACAGGGAATCTTCTACGAGCAGTACTTC
j_call: TRBJ1-1; v_call: TRBV20-1; d_call: .; clone_size: .; cdr3_aa: CVAHDGNTEAFF; cdr3_nt: TGCGTAGCCCACGACGGGAACACTGAAGCTTTCTTT
j_call: TRBJ1-3; v_call: TRBV19; d_call: .; clone_size: .; cdr3_aa: CASSKSVYLKSFSGNTIYF; cdr3_nt: TGTGCCAGTAGTAAATCAGTCTACTTAAAATCCTTCTCTGGAAACACCATATATTTT
j_call: TRBJ2-7; v_call: TRBV20-1; d_call: TRBD2; clone_size: many; cdr3_aa: CSASEAGGPYEQYF; cdr3_nt: TGCAGTGCTAGCGAAGCGGGAGGGCCATACGAGCAGTACTTC
j_call: TRBJ2-5; v_call: TRBV2; d_call: .; clone_size: .; cdr3_aa: CASSSTSGTETQYF; cdr3_nt: TGTGCCAGCAGTTCCACTTCCGGGACGGAGACCCAGTACTTC
j_call: TRBJ1-2; v_call: TRBV12-3/TRBV12-4; d_call: TRBD1; clone_size: .; cdr3_aa: CASSPTDRNYGYTF; cdr3_nt: TGTGCCAGCAGTCCCACGGACAGGAACTATGGCTACACCTTC
j_call: TRBJ1-1; v_call: TRBV12-5; d_call: TRBD1; clone_size: many; cdr3_aa: CASGRTGGLNTEAFF; cdr3_nt: TGTGCTAGTGGCCGGACAGGGGGTTTGAACACTGAAGCTTTCTTT
j_call: TRBJ1-2; v_call: TRBV7-3; d_call: TRBD1; clone_size: .; cdr3_aa: CAKMRQGATLAYGYTF; cdr3_nt: TGTGCCAAGATGAGACAGGGGGCAACCCTCGCCTATGGCTACACCTTC
j_call: TRBJ1-5; v_call: TRBV30; d_call: .; clone_size: few; cdr3_aa: CAWSRQGGQPQHF; cdr3_nt: TGTGCCTGGAGTCGGCAGGGTGGGCAGCCCCAGCATTTT